Here is one T cell receptor (beta chain) with its context. The data were obtained in a study of blood T cell repertoires in COVID-19. Produced via immunoSEQ multiplex PCR; TCRdb's table is partial and in-frame only. The sample has about 66,000 clones, less than 85% seen once. CDR1 and CDR2 (germline): SGHKS, YYEKEE (reference sequence). The V gene end was trimmed by 3 bases and the J gene end by 9 bases; junction bases not matched to a gene: 3. The CDR3 spans 12 residues. The sample consisted of peripheral blood. This clonotype was obtained from a man aged 55 to 70 with acute or convalescent COVID-19. This chain joins TRBV5-5 and TRBJ2-3; 8 positions agree with TRBD2. The CDR3 bases are TGTGCCAGCAGCTCTAGCGGGTACACGCAGTATTTT. Its protein product is CASSSSGYTQYF.